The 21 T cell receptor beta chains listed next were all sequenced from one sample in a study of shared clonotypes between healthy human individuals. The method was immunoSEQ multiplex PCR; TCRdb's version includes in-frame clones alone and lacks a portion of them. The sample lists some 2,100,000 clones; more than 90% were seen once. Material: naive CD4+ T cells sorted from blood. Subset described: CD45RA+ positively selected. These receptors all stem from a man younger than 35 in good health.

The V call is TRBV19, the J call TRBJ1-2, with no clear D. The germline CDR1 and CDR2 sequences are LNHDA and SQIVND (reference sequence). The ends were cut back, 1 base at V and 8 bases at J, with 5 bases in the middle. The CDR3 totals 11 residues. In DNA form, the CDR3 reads TGTGCCAGTAGTATAGGGAGAGGCTACACCTTC. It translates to CASSIGRGYTF.

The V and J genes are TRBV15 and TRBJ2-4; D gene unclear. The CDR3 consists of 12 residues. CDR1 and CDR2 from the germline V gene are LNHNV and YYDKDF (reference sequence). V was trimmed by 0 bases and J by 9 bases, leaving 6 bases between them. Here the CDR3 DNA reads TGTGCCACCAGCAGAGATAGGGTCATTCAGTACTTC. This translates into CATSRDRVIQYF.

The CDR3 DNA is TGTGCCAGCGGTATCCAGGGGAACTATGGCTACACCTTC. Translation gives CASGIQGNYGYTF. V is TRBV25-1 and J is TRBJ1-2; the D gene is possibly TRBD1 (6 bases). V was cut by 8 bases and J by 2 bases, with 12 bases left in between. This CDR3 region has 13 residues. Looked up from germline, CDR1 is MGHDK and CDR2 is SYGVNS.

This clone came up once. The CDR3 reads CASSRTSGSLVDTQYF. CDR3 bases: TGTGCCAGCTCACGGACTAGCGGGAGTTTGGTGGATACGCAGTATTTT. This chain joins TRBV18 and TRBJ2-3; the match to TRBD2 covers 13 bases. After removal of 4 bases from V and 6 bases from J, the junction contained 7 bases not matched to a gene. Germline lookup yields CDR1 KGHSH and CDR2 LQKENI. The CDR3 contains 16 residues.

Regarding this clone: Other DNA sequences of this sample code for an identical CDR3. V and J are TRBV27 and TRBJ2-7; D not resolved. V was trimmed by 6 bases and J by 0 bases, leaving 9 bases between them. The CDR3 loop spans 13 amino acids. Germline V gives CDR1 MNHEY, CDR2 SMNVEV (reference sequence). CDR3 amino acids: CASSFTSSYEQYF. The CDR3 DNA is TGTGCCAGCAGCTTCACGAGCTCCTACGAGCAGTACTTC.

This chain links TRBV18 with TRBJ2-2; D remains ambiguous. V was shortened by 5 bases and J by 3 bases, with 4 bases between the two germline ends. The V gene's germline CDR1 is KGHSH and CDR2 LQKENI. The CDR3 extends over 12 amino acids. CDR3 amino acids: CASSSDTGELFF. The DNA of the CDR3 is TGTGCCAGCTCAAGTGACACCGGGGAGCTGTTTTTT.

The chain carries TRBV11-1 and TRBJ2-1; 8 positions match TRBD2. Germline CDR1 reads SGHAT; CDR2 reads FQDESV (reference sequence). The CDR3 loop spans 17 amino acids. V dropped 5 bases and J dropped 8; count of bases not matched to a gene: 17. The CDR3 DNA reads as TGTGCCAGCAGCGCCCGGGCCCCGGGACTAGGGCGTCATGAGCAGTTCTTC. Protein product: CASSARAPGLGRHEQFF.

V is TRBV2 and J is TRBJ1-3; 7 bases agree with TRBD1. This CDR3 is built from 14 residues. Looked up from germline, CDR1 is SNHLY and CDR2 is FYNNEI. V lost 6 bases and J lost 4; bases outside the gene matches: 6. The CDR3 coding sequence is TGTGCCAGCAGGGGCTCACAGGGGGGAAACACCATATATTTT. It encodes CASRGSQGGNTIYF.

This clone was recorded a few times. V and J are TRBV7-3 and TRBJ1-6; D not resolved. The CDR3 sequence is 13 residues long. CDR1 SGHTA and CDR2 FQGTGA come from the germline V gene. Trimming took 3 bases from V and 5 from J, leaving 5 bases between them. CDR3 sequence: CASSFTDNSPLHF. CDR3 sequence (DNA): TGTGCCAGCAGCTTTACCGATAATTCACCCCTCCACTTT.

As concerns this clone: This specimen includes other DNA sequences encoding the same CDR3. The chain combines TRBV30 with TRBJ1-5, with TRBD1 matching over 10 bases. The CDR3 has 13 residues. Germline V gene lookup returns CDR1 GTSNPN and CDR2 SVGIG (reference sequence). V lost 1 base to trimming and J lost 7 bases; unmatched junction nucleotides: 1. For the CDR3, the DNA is TGTGCCTGGAGTGGGACAGGGGGACAGCCCCAGCATTTT. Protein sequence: CAWSGTGGQPQHF. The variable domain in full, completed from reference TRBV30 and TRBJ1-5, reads SQTIHQWPATLVQPVGSPLSLECTVEGTSNPNLYWYRQAAGRGLQLLFYSVGIGQISSEVPQNLSASRPQDRQFILSSKKLLLSDSGFYLCAWSGTGGQPQHFGDGTRLSIL.

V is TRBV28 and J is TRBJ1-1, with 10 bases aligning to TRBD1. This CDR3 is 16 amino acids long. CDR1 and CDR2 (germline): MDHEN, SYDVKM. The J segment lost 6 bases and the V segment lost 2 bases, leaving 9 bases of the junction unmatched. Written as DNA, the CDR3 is TGTGCCAGCAGTTTAAACGACAGGGGGCGCGCGGCTGAAGCTTTCTTT. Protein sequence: CASSLNDRGRAAEAFF.

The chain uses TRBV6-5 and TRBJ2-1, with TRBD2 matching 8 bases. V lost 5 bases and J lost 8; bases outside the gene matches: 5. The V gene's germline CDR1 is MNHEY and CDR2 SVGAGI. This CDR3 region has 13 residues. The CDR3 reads CASSRTSSHEQFF. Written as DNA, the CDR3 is TGTGCCAGCAGTAGGACTAGCTCCCATGAGCAGTTCTTC.

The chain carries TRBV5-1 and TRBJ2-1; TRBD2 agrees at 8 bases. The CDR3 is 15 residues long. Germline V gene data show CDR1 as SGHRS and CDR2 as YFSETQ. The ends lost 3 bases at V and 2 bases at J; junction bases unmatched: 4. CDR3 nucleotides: TGCGCCAGCAGCTCAGCGGGGGCGACCTACAATGAGCAGTTCTTC. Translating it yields CASSSAGATYNEQFF.

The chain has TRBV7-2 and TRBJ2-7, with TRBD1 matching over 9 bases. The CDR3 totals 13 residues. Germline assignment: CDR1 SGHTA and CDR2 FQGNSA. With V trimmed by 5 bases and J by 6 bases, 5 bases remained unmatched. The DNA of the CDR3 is TGTGCCAGCAGCCGGGACAGGGAGGGCGAGCAGTACTTC. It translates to CASSRDREGEQYF. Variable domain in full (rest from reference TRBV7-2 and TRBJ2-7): GAGVSQSPSNKVTEKGKDVELRCDPISGHTALYWYRQSLGQGLEFLIYFQGNSAPDKSGLPSDRFSAERTGGSVSTLTIQRTQQEDSAVYLCASSRDREGEQYFGPGTRLTVT.

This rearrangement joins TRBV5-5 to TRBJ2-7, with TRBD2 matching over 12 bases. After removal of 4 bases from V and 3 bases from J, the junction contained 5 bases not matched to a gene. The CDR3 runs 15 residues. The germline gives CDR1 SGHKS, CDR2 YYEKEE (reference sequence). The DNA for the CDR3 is TGTGCCAGCAGCACGGGACTAGCGGGTTTCTACGAGCAGTACTTC. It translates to CASSTGLAGFYEQYF. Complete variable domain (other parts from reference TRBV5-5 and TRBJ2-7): DAGVTQSPTHLIKTRGQQVTLRCSPISGHKSVSWYQQVLGQGPQFIFQYYEKEERGRGNFPDRFSARQFPNYSSELNVNALLLGDSALYLCASSTGLAGFYEQYFGPGTRLTVT.

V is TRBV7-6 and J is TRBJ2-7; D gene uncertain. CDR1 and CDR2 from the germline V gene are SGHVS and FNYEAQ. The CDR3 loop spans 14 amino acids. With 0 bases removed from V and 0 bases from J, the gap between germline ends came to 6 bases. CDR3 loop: CASSLARSSYEQYF. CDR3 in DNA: TGTGCCAGCAGCTTAGCCAGGAGCTCCTACGAGCAGTACTTC.

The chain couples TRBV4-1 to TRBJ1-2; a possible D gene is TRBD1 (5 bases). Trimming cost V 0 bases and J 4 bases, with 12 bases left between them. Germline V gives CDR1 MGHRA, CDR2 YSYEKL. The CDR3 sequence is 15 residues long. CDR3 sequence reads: CASSQDEGTGYGYTF. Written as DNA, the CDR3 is TGCGCCAGCAGCCAAGATGAGGGGACGGGCTATGGCTACACCTTC.

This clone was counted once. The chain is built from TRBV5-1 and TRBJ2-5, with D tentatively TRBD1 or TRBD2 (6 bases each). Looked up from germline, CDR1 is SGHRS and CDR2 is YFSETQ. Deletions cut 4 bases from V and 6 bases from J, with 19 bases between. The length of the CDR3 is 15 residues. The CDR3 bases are TGCGCCAGCAGCCCCGAGCCGGGGGCTCAGAAGACCCAGTACTTC. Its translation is CASSPEPGAQKTQYF.

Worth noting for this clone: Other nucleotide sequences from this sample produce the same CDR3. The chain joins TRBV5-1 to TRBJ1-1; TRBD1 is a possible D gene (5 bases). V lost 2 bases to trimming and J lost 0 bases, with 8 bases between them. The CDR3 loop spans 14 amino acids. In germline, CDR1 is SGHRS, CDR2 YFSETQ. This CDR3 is CASSLTGMNTEAFF. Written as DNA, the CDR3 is TGCGCCAGCAGCTTAACAGGAATGAACACTGAAGCTTTCTTT.

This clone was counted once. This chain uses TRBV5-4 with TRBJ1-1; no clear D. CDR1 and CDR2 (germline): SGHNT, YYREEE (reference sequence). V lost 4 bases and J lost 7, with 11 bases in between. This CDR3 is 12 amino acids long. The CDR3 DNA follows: TGTGCCAGCAGCAAGACGGGGTATGAAGCTTTCTTT. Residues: CASSKTGYEAFF.

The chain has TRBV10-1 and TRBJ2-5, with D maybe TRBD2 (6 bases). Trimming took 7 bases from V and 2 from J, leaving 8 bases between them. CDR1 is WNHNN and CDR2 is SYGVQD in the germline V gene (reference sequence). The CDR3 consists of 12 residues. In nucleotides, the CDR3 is TGCGCCAGCATTAGCGGTCAAGAGACCCAGTACTTC. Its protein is CASISGQETQYF.